The entry below gives a single T cell receptor (beta chain) sequence along with its context. The antigen it recognizes is unknown. The record has no base qualities; no much larger clone is one base away. These data come from a study of blood T cells in healthy people across ages (dated by TCRdb to about 2015). Study-wide context: In model experiments, template switching captured about one uniquely barcoded TCR beta cDNA molecule for every two T cells. Using deep sequencing normalized with unique cDNA molecular identifiers, the study measured how TCR beta repertoire diversity changes with age. Donors were grouped into four age groups: young (average approximately 16 years), middle-aged (39), aged (around 60) and long-lived (just over 80). To avoid experimental bias, donors of different ages were distributed randomly across sequencing lanes. The study analyzed two additional independent replicas of 1 million unique cDNA reads from the same blood draw for two donors, one aged 18 to 30 and one aged 80 or older. Findings and caveats that apply to the study as a whole: As age increased, observed TCR beta diversity per million T cells dropped in a roughly linear way, and a significant reduction was already evident by age about 40. A strong correlation was found between observed TCR beta diversity and the percentage of naive T cells measured by flow cytometry. Since profiling was done on bulk unsorted PBMCs, naive and antigen-experienced compartments could not be conclusively compared. Because donor CMV infection status was unknown, age-related changes in expanded clonotypes were potentially confounded. Compared with the aged group, the long-lived group had more naive CD4+ T cells, fewer expanded clones and increased TCR diversity, suggesting age selection. Estimates of total diversity based on one million sequenced T cells were regarded as lower bounds and as underestimates.

The roughly 39 donors, aged about 6 to 95 years, were systemically healthy Caucasian individuals from Russia. Approximately 9.3 milliliters of peripheral blood were drawn from each donor into EDTA-treated Vacutainer tubes. Ficoll-Paque density-gradient centrifugation was used to isolate PBMCs, with at least 7 million per sample. Trizol reagent was used to extract total RNA from PBMCs, with at least 5 micrograms per sample. For every donor, an aliquot of PBMCs went through flow cytometry to measure the percentages of naive CD45RAhigh/CD27high T cells. According to the germline V gene, CDR1 reads LGHNA and CDR2 reads YSLEER. The CDR3 holds 14 amino acids from the cysteine to the phenylalanine. Just the 42-base CDR3 DNA is kept, in frame starting at base 1. Library construction relied on 5' RACE. TCRdb names Illumina HiSeq 2500 as the instrument used. A second 7 to 11 cycle PCR used a sample-barcoded 5' primer and a J-beta primer mix. A unique molecular identifier was introduced onto each TCR beta cDNA molecule by a template-switch 5' adaptor carrying 12 random nucleotides. Each sample yielded at least 2.5 million CDR3-containing paired-end reads. First-strand cDNA synthesis was performed from all RNA using the Mint cDNA synthesis kit, with priming by a TRBC-specific oligonucleotide. Following uracil-DNA glycosylase treatment, a first 18-cycle PCR with universal primers M1SS and BC2_uni_R was performed on all cDNA. The paper's data handling went like this. Normalization of each sample was performed by random selection of 1 million high-quality reads, each carrying a distinct molecular identifier. Instead of being binned into consensus sequences, reads with shared molecular identifiers were discarded. CDR3 identification, clonotype clustering and error correction used MiTCR with a Q25 quality threshold and the strictest error-elimination algorithm. Lower-bound total TCR beta diversity was estimated with a nonparametric unseen species model using Euler transformation. In TCRdb, the public reads were trimmed at Q25 with fastp and aligned with MiXCR, with productive beta chains retained. Identical CDR3 protein sequences are pooled into one entry, listed with their most common genes and DNA. The V and J calls follow TCRdb's processing rather than the paper's. Recorded for this sample are approximately 900,000 distinct CDR3 sequences; 45% to 50% of them occurred a single time. The ten largest clonotypes hold about an eighth of the sample.

The sequenced sample was blood. This chain is built from TRBV4-3 and TRBJ2-7; 7 nucleotides in the junction match TRBD1. The J call may be wrong; the DNA end is better matched by TRBJ2-5. The clonotype comes from a young man in good health. This receptor has the CDR3 CASSQGQGPGTQYF. The DNA is TGCGCCAGCAGCCAAGGACAGGGTCCCGGGACCCAGTACTTC.